Below, 23 T cell receptor beta chains from the same sample are listed, as sequenced in a study of blood T cell repertoires in COVID-19. The repertoire was sequenced with immunoSEQ multiplex PCR; TCRdb's copy has only in-frame clones and lacks some. The data show about 270,000 clones, about 85% seen once. Sequencing was performed on PBMCs or T cells enriched from blood (not recorded which). These receptor sequences come from a woman between 45 and 65 years old who had recovered from COVID-19.

The gene calls are TRBV4-1 and TRBJ2-6; 7 positions agree with TRBD1. With V trimmed by 1 base and J by 3 bases, 18 bases remained unmatched. The CDR3 spans 21 residues. Germline values: CDR1 MGHRA, CDR2 YSYEKL. The CDR3 coding sequence is TGCGCCAGCAGCCAAGTGGGCCCGGGACAGCCTCCCTTCGTTGGGGCCAACGTCCTGACTTTC. It yields the protein CASSQVGPGQPPFVGANVLTF.

CDR3 sequence (DNA): TGCAGTGCTAGTGGCGGGAGAGGTGAGCAGTACTTC. This codes for CSASGGRGEQYF. The chain links TRBV20-1 to TRBJ2-7; TRBD2 aligns across 7 bases. Trimming cost V 3 bases and J 7 bases; bases outside gene matches: 6. The germline gives CDR1 DFQATT, CDR2 SNEGSKA (reference sequence). The length of the CDR3 is 12 residues.

The rearrangement uses TRBV29-1 and TRBJ2-7, with D possibly TRBD1 on 7 matching bases. V lost 3 bases, J lost 3 bases, and 12 bases lay in between. CDR3 length: 13 amino acids. From germline, CDR1 is SQVTM and CDR2 ANQGSEA. The DNA for the CDR3 is TGCAGCGTTGAGCGGGGACAGTACTACGAGCAGTACTTC. This codes for CSVERGQYYEQYF.

This clone was detected only a few times. The V and J genes are TRBV7-2 and TRBJ1-5, with 7 bases identical to TRBD1. V trimming: 5 bases; J trimming: 3 bases; junction bases outside the gene matches: 4. This CDR3 spans 14 amino acids. In germline, CDR1 is SGHTA, CDR2 FQGNSA. In DNA form, the CDR3 reads TGTGCCAGCAGCCCTGACAGGGTCAATCAGCCCCAGCATTTT. This translates into CASSPDRVNQPQHF.

The chain is built from TRBV5-1 and TRBJ1-1; D not resolved. Trimming pared 1 base from V and 11 bases from J, leaving 9 bases between. The CDR3 runs 11 residues. Germline CDR1 SGHRS, CDR2 YFSETQ. In DNA form, the CDR3 reads TGCGCCAGCAGCTTGTCTACAGAGGCTTTCTTT. Protein product: CASSLSTEAFF.

The chain is built from TRBV28 and TRBJ2-7, with D unclear. V was shortened by 5 bases and J by 0 bases, with 5 bases between the two germline ends. Germline lookup yields CDR1 MDHEN and CDR2 SYDVKM. This CDR3 comprises 12 residues. CDR3 protein: CASSTGSYEQYF. The DNA for the CDR3 is TGTGCCAGCAGTACCGGCTCCTACGAGCAGTACTTC.

The chain has TRBV28 and TRBJ1-2; 7 nucleotides align to TRBD1. This CDR3 is 14 amino acids long. Trimming at V came to 5 bases and at J to 4 bases, leaving 7 bases not matched to a gene. The germline CDR1 and CDR2 sequences are MDHEN and SYDVKM. Here the CDR3 reads CASSLSWTGYGYTF. The CDR3 DNA follows: TGTGCCAGCAGTCTATCTTGGACAGGCTATGGCTACACCTTC.

The V gene is TRBV18, the J gene TRBJ2-7; the match to TRBD2 covers 8 bases. The CDR3 spans 14 residues. J gave up 2 bases and V 7 bases, and 7 bases lay outside the gene matches. Germline lookup yields CDR1 KGHSH and CDR2 LQKENI. The CDR3 protein is CASWRGGGTYEQYF. For the CDR3, the DNA is TGTGCCAGCTGGAGAGGCGGGGGGACCTACGAGCAGTACTTC. The variable domain in full, completed from reference TRBV18 and TRBJ2-7, reads NAGVMQNPRHLVRRRGQEARLRCSPMKGHSHVYWYRQLPEEGLKFMVYLQKENIIDESGMPKERFSAEFPKEGPSILRIQQVVRGDSAAYFCASWRGGGTYEQYFGPGTRLTVT.

This chain joins TRBV29-1 and TRBJ2-7; possibly TRBD2 for D (6 bases). This CDR3 comprises 11 residues. The germline gives CDR1 SQVTM, CDR2 ANQGSEA. Trimming removed 6 bases from V and 3 bases from J, with 9 bases in between. CDR3 nucleotides: TGCAGCGTGGTGACTAGCTACGAGCAGTACTTC. This codes for CSVVTSYEQYF.

The chain is built from TRBV6-2 or TRBV6-3 and TRBJ2-3; D perhaps matches TRBD2 (5 bases). This CDR3 has 14 residues. V was cut by 2 bases and J by 5 bases, with 11 bases left in between. Germline lookup yields CDR1 MNHEY and CDR2 SVGEGT. The DNA of the CDR3 is TGTGCCAGCAGTTACGTAACCCGGGGAGATACGCAGTATTTT. It encodes CASSYVTRGDTQYF.

The chain employs TRBV10-2 and TRBJ1-3; D is uncertain. Trimming removed 7 bases at V and 0 bases at J, with 13 bases between. From germline, CDR1 is WSHSY and CDR2 SAAADI. The CDR3 is made up of 15 amino acids. This CDR3 reads CASKQAPSSGNTIYF. CDR3 bases: TGCGCCAGCAAGCAGGCGCCGAGCTCTGGAAACACCATATATTTT.

This clone has only a few counts. The V call is TRBV5-1, the J call TRBJ1-2; D is perhaps TRBD1 (5 bases). This CDR3 is 13 amino acids long. From germline, CDR1 is SGHRS and CDR2 YFSETQ. Between the trimmed V and J ends, which lost 4 bases and 6 bases, there was a span of 13 bases. The CDR3 sequence is CASSLLGGDGYTF. The CDR3, as DNA: TGCGCCAGCAGCCTCCTTGGGGGGGATGGCTACACCTTC.

The genes are TRBV7-2 and TRBJ1-5; perhaps TRBD1 as D (6 bases). Trimming removed 5 bases at V and 6 bases at J, with 17 bases between. The germline V gene encodes CDR1 SGHTA and CDR2 FQGNSA. This CDR3 comprises 15 residues. This CDR3 reads CASSEGGGLRQPQHF. Here the CDR3 DNA reads TGTGCCAGCAGCGAAGGGGGGGGCCTACGTCAGCCCCAGCATTTT. The full variable domain, completed using reference TRBV7-2 and TRBJ1-5, is GAGVSQSPSNKVTEKGKDVELRCDPISGHTALYWYRQSLGQGLEFLIYFQGNSAPDKSGLPSDRFSAERTGGSVSTLTIQRTQQEDSAVYLCASSEGGGLRQPQHFGDGTRLSIL.

The CDR3 DNA is TGTGCCAGCTCACCAGAACCGGGGACAGATACGCAGTATTTT. Protein sequence: CASSPEPGTDTQYF. This rearrangement joins TRBV18 to TRBJ2-3; D is possibly TRBD2 (5 bases). The CDR3 consists of 14 residues. Germline-derived CDR1 and CDR2 are KGHSH and LQKENI. The V gene lost 2 bases and the J gene lost 3 bases, with 9 bases spanning the gap. Full variable domain (rest looked up from reference TRBV18 and TRBJ2-3): NAGVMQNPRHLVRRRGQEARLRCSPMKGHSHVYWYRQLPEEGLKFMVYLQKENIIDESGMPKERFSAEFPKEGPSILRIQQVVRGDSAAYFCASSPEPGTDTQYFGPGTRLTVL.

The chain couples TRBV2 to TRBJ2-7; D is unresolved. The germline CDR1 and CDR2 sequences are SNHLY and FYNNEI. This CDR3 contains 14 residues. V lost 6 bases and J 6 bases, leaving 18 bases between the germline ends. CDR3 sequence: CASRSHPQALEQYF. The CDR3 DNA reads as TGTGCCAGCAGATCACACCCGCAGGCCCTCGAGCAGTACTTC.

The V and J genes are TRBV19 and TRBJ1-2, with D possibly being TRBD1 (6 bases). Germline V gives CDR1 LNHDA, CDR2 SQIVND (reference sequence). The CDR3 sequence is 11 residues long. V shed 4 bases and J shed 7 bases, with 7 bases lying between them. Here the CDR3 DNA reads TGTGCCAGTAGTAGGGGGCTTGGCTACACCTTC. This codes for CASSRGLGYTF. Full variable domain (remainder filled in from reference TRBV19 and TRBJ1-2): DGGITQSPKYLFRKEGQNVTLSCEQNLNHDAMYWYRQDPGQGLRLIYYSQIVNDFQKGDIAEGYSVSREKKESFPLTVTSAQKNPTAFYLCASSRGLGYTFGSGTRLTVV.

This chain uses TRBV5-1 with TRBJ1-1; D might be TRBD1 (5 bases). The CDR3 has 14 amino acids. V was clipped by 1 base and J by 3 bases, with 10 bases between them. Germline CDR1 and CDR2: SGHRS and YFSETQ. The CDR3 sequence: CASSLRQRDTEAFF. The CDR3 DNA reads TGCGCCAGCAGCTTGAGACAGAGAGACACTGAAGCTTTCTTT.

V usage is TRBV27 and J usage is TRBJ1-5; D call uncertain. The germline gives CDR1 MNHEY, CDR2 SMNVEV (reference sequence). V lost 5 bases, J lost 4 bases, and 6 bases lay in between. CDR3 length: 12 residues. DNA of the CDR3: TGTGCCAGCAGTGGAGGTAATCAGCCCCAGCATTTT. It encodes CASSGGNQPQHF.

The chain employs TRBV29-1 and TRBJ2-3; 7 nucleotides line up with TRBD1. V lost 7 bases, J lost 1 base, and 8 bases stayed unmatched. CDR1 is SQVTM and CDR2 is ANQGSEA in the germline V gene. This CDR3 contains 14 residues. The CDR3 DNA follows: TGCAGCGCCAACAGGGGCGAGGGCACAGATACGCAGTATTTT. This translates into CSANRGEGTDTQYF.

As for this clone: At one end, the junction sequence differs from germline, possibly due to a read error. Other DNA sequences of this sample code for an identical CDR3. CDR3 in amino acids: CASSYFPGDYSPLHF. DNA of the CDR3: TGTGCCAGCAGTTATTTCCCGGGAGACTATTCGCCCCTCCACTTT. The chain employs TRBV7-2 and TRBJ1-6, with D unresolved. The CDR3 extends over 15 amino acids. The germline V gene encodes CDR1 SGHTA and CDR2 FQGNSA.

The chain combines TRBV9 with TRBJ1-1; 10 positions agree with TRBD1. Germline V gives CDR1 SGDLS, CDR2 YYNGEE. This CDR3 region has 15 residues. V dropped 4 bases and J dropped 4; count of bases not matched to a gene: 7. This chain's CDR3 is CASSPTGGISTEAFF. The DNA of the CDR3 is TGTGCCAGCAGCCCGACAGGGGGCATTAGCACTGAAGCTTTCTTT. The entire variable domain, with the rest obtained from reference TRBV9 and TRBJ1-1, is as follows: DSGVTQTPKHLITATGQRVTLRCSPRSGDLSVYWYQQSLDQGLQFLIQYYNGEERAKGNILERFSAQQFPDLHSELNLSSLELGDSALYFCASSPTGGISTEAFFGQGTRLTVV.

V gene TRBV6-2 or TRBV6-3 combines with J gene TRBJ2-7; 10 nucleotides match TRBD1. CDR3 length equals 16 residues. Germline V gives CDR1 MNHEY, CDR2 SVGEGT. With V trimmed by 5 bases and J by 4 bases, 11 bases remained unmatched. CDR3: CASSLKGRTGGYEQYF. CDR3 sequence (DNA): TGTGCCAGCAGTCTAAAAGGGCGGACAGGGGGGTACGAGCAGTACTTC.

The chain employs TRBV27 and TRBJ2-7; no firm D call. The CDR3 covers 13 residues. Trimming shortened V by 0 bases and J by 5 bases, and 8 bases separated the two germline ends. Germline CDR1 and CDR2: MNHEY and SMNVEV (reference sequence). The CDR3 DNA is TGTGCCAGCAGTTTATCGGGCCGTCACGAGCAGTACTTC. Translation gives CASSLSGRHEQYF.